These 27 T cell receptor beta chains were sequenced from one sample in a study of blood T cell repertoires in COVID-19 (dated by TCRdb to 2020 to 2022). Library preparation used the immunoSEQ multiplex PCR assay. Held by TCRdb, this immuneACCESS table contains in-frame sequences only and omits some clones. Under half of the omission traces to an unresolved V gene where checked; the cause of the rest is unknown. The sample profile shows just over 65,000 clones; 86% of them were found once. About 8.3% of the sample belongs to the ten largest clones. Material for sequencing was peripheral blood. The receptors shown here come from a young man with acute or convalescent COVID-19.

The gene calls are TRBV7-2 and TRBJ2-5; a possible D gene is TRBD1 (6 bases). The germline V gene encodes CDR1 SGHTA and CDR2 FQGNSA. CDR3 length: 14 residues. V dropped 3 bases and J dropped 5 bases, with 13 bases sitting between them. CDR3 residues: CASSLGRGRETQYF. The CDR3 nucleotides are TGTGCCAGCAGCTTGGGCAGGGGTCGGGAGACCCAGTACTTC.

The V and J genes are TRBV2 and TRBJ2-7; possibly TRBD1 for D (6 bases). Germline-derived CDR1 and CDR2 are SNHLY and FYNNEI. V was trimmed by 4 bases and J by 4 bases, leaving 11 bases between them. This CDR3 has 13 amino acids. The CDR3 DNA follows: TGTGCCAGCAGTGGGACAGTACGGTACGAGCAGTACTTC. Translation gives CASSGTVRYEQYF.

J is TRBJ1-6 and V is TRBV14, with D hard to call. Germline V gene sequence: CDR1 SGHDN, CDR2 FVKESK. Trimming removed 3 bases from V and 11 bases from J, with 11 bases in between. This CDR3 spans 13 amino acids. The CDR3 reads CASSQQEYTPLHF. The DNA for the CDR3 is TGTGCCAGCAGCCAGCAGGAATATACACCCCTCCACTTT.

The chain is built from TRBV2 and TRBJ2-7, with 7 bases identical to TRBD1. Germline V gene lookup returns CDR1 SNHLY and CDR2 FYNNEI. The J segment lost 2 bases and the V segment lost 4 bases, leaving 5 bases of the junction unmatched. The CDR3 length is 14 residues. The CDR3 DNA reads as TGTGCCAGCAGTGGACAGGGAGAAGCCTACGAGCAGTACTTC. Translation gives CASSGQGEAYEQYF.

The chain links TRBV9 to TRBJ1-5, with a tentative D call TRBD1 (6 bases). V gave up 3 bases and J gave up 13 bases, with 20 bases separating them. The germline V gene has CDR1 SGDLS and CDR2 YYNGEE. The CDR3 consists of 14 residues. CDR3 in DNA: TGTGCCAGCAGCGGGGGGGGGCAGGAGGCCCGACAGCATTTT. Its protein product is CASSGGGQEARQHF.

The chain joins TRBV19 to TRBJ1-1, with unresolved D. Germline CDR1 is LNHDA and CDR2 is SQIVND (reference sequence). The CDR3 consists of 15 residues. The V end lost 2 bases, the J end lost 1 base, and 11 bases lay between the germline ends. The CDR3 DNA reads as TGTGCCAGTAGTATAAGCGGAACACCGAACACTGAAGCTTTCTTT. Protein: CASSISGTPNTEAFF. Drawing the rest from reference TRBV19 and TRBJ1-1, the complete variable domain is DGGITQSPKYLFRKEGQNVTLSCEQNLNHDAMYWYRQDPGQGLRLIYYSQIVNDFQKGDIAEGYSVSREKKESFPLTVTSAQKNPTAFYLCASSISGTPNTEAFFGQGTRLTVV.

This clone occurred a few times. The CDR3: CASSVALSYEQYF. The CDR3 nucleotides read TGTGCCAGCAGTGTGGCCCTCTCCTACGAGCAGTACTTC. This rearrangement joins TRBV2 to TRBJ2-7; D gene uncertain. Germline lookup yields CDR1 SNHLY and CDR2 FYNNEI. The V and J ends lost 4 bases and 0 bases respectively, with 7 bases between them. The CDR3 has 13 amino acids.

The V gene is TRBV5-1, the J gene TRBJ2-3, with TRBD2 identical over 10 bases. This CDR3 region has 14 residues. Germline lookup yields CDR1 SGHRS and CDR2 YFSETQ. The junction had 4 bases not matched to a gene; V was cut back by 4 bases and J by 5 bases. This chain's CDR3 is CASSRTSGGDTQYF. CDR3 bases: TGCGCCAGCAGCCGGACTAGCGGCGGAGATACGCAGTATTTT.

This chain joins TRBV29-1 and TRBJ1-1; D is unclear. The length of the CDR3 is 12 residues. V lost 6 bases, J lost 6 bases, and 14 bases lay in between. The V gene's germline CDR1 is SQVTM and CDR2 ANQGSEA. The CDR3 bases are TGCAGCGTGTCGCCTGGTACGGCTGAAGCTTTCTTT. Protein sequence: CSVSPGTAEAFF.

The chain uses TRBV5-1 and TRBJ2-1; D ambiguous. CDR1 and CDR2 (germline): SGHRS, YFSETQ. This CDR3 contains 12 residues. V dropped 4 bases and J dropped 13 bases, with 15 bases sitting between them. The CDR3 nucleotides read TGCGCCAGCAGCCCGAATCTGGGCCCCCAGTTCTTC. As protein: CASSPNLGPQFF.

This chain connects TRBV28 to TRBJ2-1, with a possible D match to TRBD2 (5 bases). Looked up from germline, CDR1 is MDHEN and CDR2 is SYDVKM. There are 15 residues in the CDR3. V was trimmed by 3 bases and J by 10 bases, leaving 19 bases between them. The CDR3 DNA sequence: TGTGCCAGCAGTTTGTACGGACTCCGAAAAAGGGAGCAGTTCTTC. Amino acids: CASSLYGLRKREQFF.

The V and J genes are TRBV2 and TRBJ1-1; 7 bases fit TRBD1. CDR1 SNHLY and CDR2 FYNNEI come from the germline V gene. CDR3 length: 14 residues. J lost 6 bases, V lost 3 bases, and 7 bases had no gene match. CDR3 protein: CASSEMTGKAEAFF. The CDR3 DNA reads TGTGCCAGCAGTGAGATGACAGGGAAGGCTGAAGCTTTCTTT. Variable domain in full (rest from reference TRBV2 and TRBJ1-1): EPEVTQTPSHQVTQMGQEVILRCVPISNHLYFYWYRQILGQKVEFLVSFYNNEISEKSEIFDDQFSVERPDGSNFTLKIRSTKLEDSAMYFCASSEMTGKAEAFFGQGTRLTVV.

CDR3: CASSSRPSPQPQHF. CDR3 bases: TGTGCCAGCAGTTCCAGGCCATCGCCCCAGCCCCAGCATTTT. V gene TRBV6-2 or TRBV6-3 combines with J gene TRBJ1-5; D remains unclear. The V end was cut by 4 bases, the J end by 7 bases, with 14 bases between. The CDR3 runs to 14 residues. Germline-derived CDR1 and CDR2 are MNHEY and SVGEGT.

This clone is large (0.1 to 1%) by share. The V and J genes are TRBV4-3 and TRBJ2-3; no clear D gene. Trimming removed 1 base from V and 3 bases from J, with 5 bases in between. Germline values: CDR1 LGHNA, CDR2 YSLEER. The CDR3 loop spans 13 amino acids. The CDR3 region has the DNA TGCGCCAGCAGCCAAGTGCTAACAGATACGCAGTATTTT. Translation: CASSQVLTDTQYF.

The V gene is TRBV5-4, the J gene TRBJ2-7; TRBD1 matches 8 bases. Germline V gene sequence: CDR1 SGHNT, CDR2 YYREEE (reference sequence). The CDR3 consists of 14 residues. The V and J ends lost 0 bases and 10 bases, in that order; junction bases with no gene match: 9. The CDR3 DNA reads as TGTGCCAGCAGCTTGGACAGGGGGAACCCGCGTCAGTACTTC. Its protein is CASSLDRGNPRQYF.

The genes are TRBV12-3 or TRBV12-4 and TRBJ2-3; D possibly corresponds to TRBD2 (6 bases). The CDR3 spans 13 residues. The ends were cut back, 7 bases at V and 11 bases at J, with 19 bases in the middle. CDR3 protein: CASTLVGTGGQYF. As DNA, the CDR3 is TGTGCCAGCACCCTAGTAGGGACCGGGGGGCAGTATTTT.

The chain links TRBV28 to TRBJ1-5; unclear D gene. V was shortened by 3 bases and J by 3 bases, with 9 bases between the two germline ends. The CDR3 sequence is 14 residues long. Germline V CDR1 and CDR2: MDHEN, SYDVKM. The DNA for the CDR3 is TGTGCCAGCAGTTTTCAGGTTTACAATCAGCCCCAGCATTTT. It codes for CASSFQVYNQPQHF. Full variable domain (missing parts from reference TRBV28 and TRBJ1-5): DVKVTQSSRYLVKRTGEKVFLECVQDMDHENMFWYRQDPGLGLRLIYFSYDVKMKEKGDIPEGYSVSREKKERFSLILESASTNQTSMYLCASSFQVYNQPQHFGDGTRLSIL.

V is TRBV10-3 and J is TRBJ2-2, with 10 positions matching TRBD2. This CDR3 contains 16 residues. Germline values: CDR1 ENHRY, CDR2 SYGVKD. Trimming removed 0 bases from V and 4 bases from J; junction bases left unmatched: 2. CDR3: CAISESLAGITGELFF. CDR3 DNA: TGTGCCATCAGTGAGTCACTAGCGGGAATCACCGGGGAGCTGTTTTTT.

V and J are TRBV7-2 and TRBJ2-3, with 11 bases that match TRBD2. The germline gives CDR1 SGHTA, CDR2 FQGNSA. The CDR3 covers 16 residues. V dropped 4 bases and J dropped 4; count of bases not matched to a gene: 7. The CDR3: CASSYLAGGQADTQYF. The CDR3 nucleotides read TGTGCCAGCAGCTACCTAGCGGGAGGACAGGCAGATACGCAGTATTTT.

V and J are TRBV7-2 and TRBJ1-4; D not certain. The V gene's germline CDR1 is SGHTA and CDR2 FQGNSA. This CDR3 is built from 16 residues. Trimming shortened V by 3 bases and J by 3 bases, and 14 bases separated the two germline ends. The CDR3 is CASSLLGGLPNEKLFF. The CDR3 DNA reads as TGTGCCAGCAGCTTGTTAGGCGGGTTGCCTAATGAAAAACTGTTTTTT.

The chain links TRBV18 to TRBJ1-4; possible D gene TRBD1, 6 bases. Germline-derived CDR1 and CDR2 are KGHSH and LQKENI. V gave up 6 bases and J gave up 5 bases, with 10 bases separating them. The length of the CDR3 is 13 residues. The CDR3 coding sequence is TGTGCCAGCTCCCTTGGACAGAATGAAAAACTGTTTTTT. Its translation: CASSLGQNEKLFF.

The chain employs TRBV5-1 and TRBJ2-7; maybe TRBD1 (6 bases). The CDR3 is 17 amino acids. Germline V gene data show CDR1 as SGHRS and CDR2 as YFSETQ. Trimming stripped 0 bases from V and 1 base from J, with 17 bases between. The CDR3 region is CASSLDFRAGASYEQYF. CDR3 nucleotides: TGCGCCAGCAGCTTGGATTTTAGGGCAGGGGCTTCCTACGAGCAGTACTTC. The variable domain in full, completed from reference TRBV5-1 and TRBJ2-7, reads KAGVTQTPRYLIKTRGQQVTLSCSPISGHRSVSWYQQTPGQGLQFLFEYFSETQRNKGNFPGRFSGRQFSNSRSEMNVSTLELGDSALYLCASSLDFRAGASYEQYFGPGTRLTVT.

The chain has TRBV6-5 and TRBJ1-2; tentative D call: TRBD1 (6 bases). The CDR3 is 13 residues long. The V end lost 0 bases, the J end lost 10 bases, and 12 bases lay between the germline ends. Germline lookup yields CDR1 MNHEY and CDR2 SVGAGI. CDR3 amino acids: CASSYSARQDYTF. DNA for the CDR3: TGTGCCAGCAGTTACTCTGCCAGACAGGACTACACCTTC.

CDR3 region: CASSPPTARDYNEQFF. CDR3 nucleotide sequence: TGTGCCAGCTCACCACCGACAGCCAGGGACTACAATGAGCAGTTCTTC. This sequence joins TRBV18 and TRBJ2-1; perhaps TRBD1 as D (5 bases). Germline V gives CDR1 KGHSH, CDR2 LQKENI. V dropped 0 bases and J dropped 3 bases, with 12 bases sitting between them. The CDR3 runs 16 residues.

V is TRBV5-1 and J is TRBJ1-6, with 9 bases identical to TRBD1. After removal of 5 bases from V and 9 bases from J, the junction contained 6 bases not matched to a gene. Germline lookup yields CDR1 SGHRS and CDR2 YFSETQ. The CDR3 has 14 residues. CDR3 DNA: TGCGCCAGCAGGGTGGACAGGGGTGGTTCACCCCTCCACTTT. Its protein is CASRVDRGGSPLHF.

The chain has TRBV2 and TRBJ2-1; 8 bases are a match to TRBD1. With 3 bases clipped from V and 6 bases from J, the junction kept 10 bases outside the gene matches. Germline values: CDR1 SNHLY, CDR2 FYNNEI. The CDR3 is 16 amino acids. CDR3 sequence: CASSDEGTGGFNEQFF. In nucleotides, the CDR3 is TGTGCCAGCAGTGACGAGGGGACAGGAGGATTCAATGAGCAGTTCTTC.

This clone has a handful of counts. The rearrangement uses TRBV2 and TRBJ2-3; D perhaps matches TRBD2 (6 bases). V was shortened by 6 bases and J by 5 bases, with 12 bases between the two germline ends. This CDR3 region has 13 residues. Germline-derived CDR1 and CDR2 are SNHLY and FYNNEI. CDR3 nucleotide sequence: TGTGCCAGCAGCGTCAGCGGGCGAGATACGCAGTATTTT. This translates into CASSVSGRDTQYF.